This section outlines one TCR beta chain sequence together with its context. This entry is derived from a study of blood T cell repertoires in COVID-19. Across the study: In each case, the material was cDNA or gDNA derived from T cells, B-cell-depleted T cells, or PBMCs.

Clones were read by immunoSEQ multiplex PCR, and TCRdb kept only the in-frame ones, dropping some. The data hold tens of thousands of clones, with 87% observed a single time. Input material: peripheral blood. This sequence was found in a human donor in a cohort sampled during active COVID-19.

CDR3 DNA: TGTGCCAGCAGCTTGCCACCGGGACTAGAGCAGTTCTTC. Amino acids: CASSLPPGLEQFF. The chain links TRBV7-6 to TRBJ2-1; 7 bases are a match to TRBD2. The CDR3 has 13 amino acids. Germline V gives CDR1 SGHVS, CDR2 FNYEAQ. J was trimmed by 10 bases and V by 3 bases; bases with no gene match: 6.